This T cell receptor beta chain was documented in a study of T-cell reconstitution after alpha-beta-depleted transplantation in children. Study-wide findings and caveats: Where alpha-beta T cells came from about two months after transplant was reportedly several hundred expanded graft clones. At the one-year point after transplant, T-cell counts and TCRbeta diversity were found to come mostly from T cells that had been newly produced.

TCRbeta library preparation incorporated unique molecular identifiers. TCRdb itself ran the PCR reads through MiXCR, one entry per CDR3 protein. The sample lists about 440,000 distinct CDR3 sequences, roughly 43% occurring once. As concerns this clonotype: Its antigen is unknown.

The clonotype was recovered from a girl aged 2 to 9 with aplastic anemia, due to receive a stem cell transplant. The input for sequencing was PBMCs, taken before TCRalphabeta/CD19-depleted stem cell transplant.

This chain's CDR3 is CASSLGGWQETQYF. DNA of the CDR3: TGTGCCAGCAGTTTGGGGGGGTGGCAAGAGACCCAGTACTTC. The rearrangement uses TRBV6-5 and TRBJ2-5; 7 bases fit TRBD2. Germline lookup yields CDR1 MNHEY and CDR2 SVGAGI. Trimming removed 4 bases from V and 2 bases from J; junction bases left unmatched: 4. This CDR3 has 14 amino acids.